These T cell receptor beta chains were read from a single sample in a study of identical twins. MiXCR, run by TCRdb on the 5' RACE reads, gives a single entry per CDR3 protein. The top ten clones hold around 0.48% of a sample with some 570,000 distinct CDR3 sequences, about 22% of them seen once. This same sample was also part of a study on yellow fever vaccine responses in identical twins.

Sequenced: CD4+ T cells sorted from blood. Receptors originate from a young woman in good health. CDR3s leave out the opening cysteine and the closing phenylalanine or tryptophan.

J | V | CDR3
TRBJ1-2 | TRBV28 | ASSSPGQGARGYT
TRBJ2-1 | TRBV7-8 | ASSPVVSNEQF
TRBJ2-2 | TRBV24-1 | ATSDRGSGELF
TRBJ1-6 | TRBV12-3/TRBV12-4 | ASRSRDSPLH
TRBJ2-2 | TRBV3-1 | ASSLSTITGELF
TRBJ2-1 | TRBV24-1 | ATSDVVRGGYNEQF
TRBJ2-1 | TRBV7-6 | ASSLFVVGDNEQF
TRBJ2-3 | TRBV5-1 | ASSFASLADTQY
TRBJ2-7 | TRBV6-5 | ASRYSGRADEQY
TRBJ1-3 | TRBV12-3/TRBV12-4 | ASSPQTGDGNTIY
TRBJ2-2 | TRBV4-2 | ASSQGRRQGPTGELF
TRBJ2-7 | TRBV28 | ASSYQTVPSYEQY
TRBJ2-2 | TRBV5-1 | ASSLETAPGGELF
TRBJ2-5 | TRBV20-1 | SARFQILETQY
TRBJ2-3 | TRBV10-3 | AISESKGGLDTQY
TRBJ2-1 | TRBV7-3 | ASSSGPDNSYNEQF
TRBJ1-2 | TRBV4-2 | ASSQSEGQGYGYT
TRBJ2-1 | TRBV5-1 | ASTTSPGGEQF
TRBJ2-3 | TRBV7-9 | ASSSREISSTDTQY
TRBJ2-3 | TRBV5-1 | ASSFGQPEDTQY
TRBJ2-7 | TRBV28 | ASSLFASGSYEQY
TRBJ2-3 | TRBV5-5 | ASSRTPGQGSDTQY
TRBJ2-7 | TRBV27 | ASTGGSHYEQY
TRBJ2-7 | TRBV11-2 | ASSLSRDTEQY
TRBJ1-1 | TRBV24-1 | ATRGDGAAF
TRBJ2-1 | TRBV20-1 | SARGVKPGTSDYNEQF
TRBJ1-5 | TRBV5-1 | ASSPDRVDQPQH
TRBJ2-1 | TRBV7-2 | ASSSQGYEQF
TRBJ1-1 | TRBV5-1 | ASSSPTDLNTEAF